Listed here is a single TCR beta chain. This sample was taken from a study of shared clonotypes between healthy human individuals. Sequenced by immunoSEQ multiplex PCR; TCRdb stores in-frame clones only, minus some. The data show 1,500,000 or so clones, just under 99% seen once. This clonotype was sampled from a man under 40 in good health. The source material was naive CD4+ T cells sorted from blood. Indicated subset: CD45RA+ positively selected.

Here the CDR3 reads CASSPREGETYEQYF. CDR3 DNA sequence: TGTGCCAGCAGTCCACGCGAAGGGGAGACCTACGAGCAGTACTTC. The chain joins TRBV27 to TRBJ2-7; D possibly uses TRBD1 or TRBD2 (5 bases each). The CDR3 contains 15 residues. V gave up 5 bases and J gave up 2 bases, with 16 bases separating them. CDR1 is MNHEY and CDR2 is SMNVEV in the germline V gene (reference sequence).